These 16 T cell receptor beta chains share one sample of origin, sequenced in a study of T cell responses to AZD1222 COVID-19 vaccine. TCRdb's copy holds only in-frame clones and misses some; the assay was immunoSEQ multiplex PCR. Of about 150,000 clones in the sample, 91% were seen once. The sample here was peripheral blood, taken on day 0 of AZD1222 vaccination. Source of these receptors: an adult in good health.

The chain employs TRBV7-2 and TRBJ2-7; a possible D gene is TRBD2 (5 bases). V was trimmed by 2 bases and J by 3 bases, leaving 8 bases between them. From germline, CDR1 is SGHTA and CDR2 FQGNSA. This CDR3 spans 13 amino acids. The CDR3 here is CASSLPGIYEQYF. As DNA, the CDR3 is TGTGCCAGCAGCTTACCGGGGATCTACGAGCAGTACTTC.

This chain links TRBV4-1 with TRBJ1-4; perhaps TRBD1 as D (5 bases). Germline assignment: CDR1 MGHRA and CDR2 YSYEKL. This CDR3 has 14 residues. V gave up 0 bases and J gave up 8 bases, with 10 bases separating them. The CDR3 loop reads CASSQDQRGEKLFF. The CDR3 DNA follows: TGCGCCAGCAGCCAAGATCAACGGGGCGAAAAACTGTTTTTT.

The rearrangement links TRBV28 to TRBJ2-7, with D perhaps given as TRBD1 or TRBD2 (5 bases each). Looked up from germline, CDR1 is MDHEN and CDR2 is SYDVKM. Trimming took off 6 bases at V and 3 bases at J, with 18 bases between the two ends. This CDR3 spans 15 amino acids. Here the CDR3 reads CASSTEGGHYYEQYF. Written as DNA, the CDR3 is TGTGCCAGCAGCACAGAGGGCGGACACTACTACGAGCAGTACTTC.

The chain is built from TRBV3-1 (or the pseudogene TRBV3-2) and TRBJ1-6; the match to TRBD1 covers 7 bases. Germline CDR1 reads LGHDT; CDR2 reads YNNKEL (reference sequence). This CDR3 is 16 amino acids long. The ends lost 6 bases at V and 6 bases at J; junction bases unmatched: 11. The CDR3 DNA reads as TGTGCCAGCAGACACAACAGGGGTGGGGGTAATTCACCCCTCCACTTT. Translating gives CASRHNRGGGNSPLHF.

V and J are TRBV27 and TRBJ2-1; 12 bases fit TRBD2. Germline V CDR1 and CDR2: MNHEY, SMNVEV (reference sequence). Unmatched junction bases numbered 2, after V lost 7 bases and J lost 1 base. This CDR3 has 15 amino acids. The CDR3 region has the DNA TGTGCCAGCACCACTAGCGGGAGGTCCTACAATGAGCAGTTCTTC. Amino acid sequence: CASTTSGRSYNEQFF.

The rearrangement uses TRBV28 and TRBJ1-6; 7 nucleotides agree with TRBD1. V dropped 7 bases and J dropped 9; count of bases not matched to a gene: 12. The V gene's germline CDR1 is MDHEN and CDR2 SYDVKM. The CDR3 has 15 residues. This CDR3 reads CASTNPSGGGSPLHF. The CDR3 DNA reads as TGTGCCAGCACCAATCCGTCAGGGGGGGGTTCACCCCTCCACTTT.

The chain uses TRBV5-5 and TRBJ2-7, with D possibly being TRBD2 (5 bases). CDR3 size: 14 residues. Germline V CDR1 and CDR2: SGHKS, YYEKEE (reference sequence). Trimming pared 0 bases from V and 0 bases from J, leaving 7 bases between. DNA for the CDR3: TGTGCCAGCAGCTTGGTTCTAGCCTCCTACGAGCAGTACTTC. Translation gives CASSLVLASYEQYF.

The CDR3 DNA is TGTGCCAGCACTGTACTTACAGGGGGTAACACTGAAGCTTTCTTT. Translating gives CASTVLTGGNTEAFF. The chain recombines TRBV6-5 with TRBJ1-1, with 8 bases that match TRBD1. V lost 7 bases and J lost 2; bases outside the gene matches: 9. The CDR3 has 15 residues. Per germline, CDR1 MNHEY and CDR2 SVGAGI.

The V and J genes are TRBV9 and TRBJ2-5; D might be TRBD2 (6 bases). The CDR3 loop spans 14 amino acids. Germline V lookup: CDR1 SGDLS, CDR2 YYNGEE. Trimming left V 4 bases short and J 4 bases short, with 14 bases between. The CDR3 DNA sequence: TGTGCCAGCAGCTCTGGAGGGGTAAGAGAGACCCAGTACTTC. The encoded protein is CASSSGGVRETQYF.

The CDR3 spells CASSLGSSGGYEQYF. CDR3 DNA sequence: TGCGCCAGCAGCTTAGGGTCTAGCGGGGGGTACGAGCAGTACTTC. The gene calls are TRBV5-1 and TRBJ2-7, with 11 bases aligning to TRBD2. CDR3 length: 15 amino acids. V lost 2 bases and J lost 4; bases outside the gene matches: 5. Looked up from germline, CDR1 is SGHRS and CDR2 is YFSETQ.

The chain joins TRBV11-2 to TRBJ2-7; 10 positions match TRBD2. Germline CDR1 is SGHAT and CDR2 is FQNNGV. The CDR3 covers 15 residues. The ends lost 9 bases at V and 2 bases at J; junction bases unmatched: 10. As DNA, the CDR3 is TGTGCCAGTCTAGCGGGAGTAGGACCCCCCTACGAGCAGTACTTC. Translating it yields CASLAGVGPPYEQYF.

Here the CDR3 DNA reads TGTGCCAGCAGTAAGGGACAGCCTCACTACTCACCCCTCCACTTT. It specifies CASSKGQPHYSPLHF. The gene calls are TRBV2 and TRBJ1-6, with 7 bases identical to TRBD1. The CDR3 length is 15 residues. With 5 bases clipped from V and 10 bases from J, the junction kept 11 bases outside the gene matches. Germline assignment: CDR1 SNHLY and CDR2 FYNNEI. Variable domain in full (rest from reference TRBV2 and TRBJ1-6): EPEVTQTPSHQVTQMGQEVILRCVPISNHLYFYWYRQILGQKVEFLVSFYNNEISEKSEIFDDQFSVERPDGSNFTLKIRSTKLEDSAMYFCASSKGQPHYSPLHFGNGTRLTVT.

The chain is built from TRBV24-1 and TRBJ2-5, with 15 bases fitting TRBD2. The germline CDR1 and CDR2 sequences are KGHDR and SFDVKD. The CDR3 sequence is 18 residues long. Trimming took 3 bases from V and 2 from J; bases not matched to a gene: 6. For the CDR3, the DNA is TGTGCCACCAGTGATGAAGGACTAGCGGGAGGGGGTCAAGAGACCCAGTACTTC. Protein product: CATSDEGLAGGGQETQYF.

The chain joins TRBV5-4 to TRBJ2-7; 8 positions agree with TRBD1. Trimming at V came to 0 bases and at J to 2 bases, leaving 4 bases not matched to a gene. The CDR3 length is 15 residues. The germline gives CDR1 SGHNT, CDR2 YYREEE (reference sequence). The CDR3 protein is CASSLGVTGAYEQYF. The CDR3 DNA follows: TGTGCCAGCAGCTTGGGAGTGACAGGGGCCTACGAGCAGTACTTC. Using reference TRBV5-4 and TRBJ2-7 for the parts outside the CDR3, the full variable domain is ETGVTQSPTHLIKTRGQQVTLRCSSQSGHNTVSWYQQALGQGPQFIFQYYREEENGRGNFPPRFSGLQFPNYSSELNVNALELDDSALYLCASSLGVTGAYEQYFGPGTRLTVT.

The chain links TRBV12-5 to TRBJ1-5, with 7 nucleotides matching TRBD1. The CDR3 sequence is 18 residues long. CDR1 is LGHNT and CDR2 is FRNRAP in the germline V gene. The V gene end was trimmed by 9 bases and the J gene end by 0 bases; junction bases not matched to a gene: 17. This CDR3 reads CARPPFRDSLYSNQPQHF. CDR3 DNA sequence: TGTGCTAGGCCCCCCTTCCGGGACAGCTTATATAGCAATCAGCCCCAGCATTTT.

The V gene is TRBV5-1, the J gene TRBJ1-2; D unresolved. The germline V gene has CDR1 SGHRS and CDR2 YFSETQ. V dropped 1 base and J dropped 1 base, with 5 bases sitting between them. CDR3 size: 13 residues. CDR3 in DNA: TGCGCCAGCAGCTTGTGGGATAACTATGGCTACACCTTC. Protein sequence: CASSLWDNYGYTF.